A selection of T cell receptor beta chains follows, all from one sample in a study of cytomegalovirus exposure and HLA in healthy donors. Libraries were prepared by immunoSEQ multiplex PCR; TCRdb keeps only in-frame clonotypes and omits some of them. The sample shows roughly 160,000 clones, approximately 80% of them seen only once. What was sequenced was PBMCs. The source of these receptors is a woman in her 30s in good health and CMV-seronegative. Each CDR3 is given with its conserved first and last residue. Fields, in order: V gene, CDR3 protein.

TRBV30,CAWAAANYGYTF
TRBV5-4,CASSLVASGINEQFF
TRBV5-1,CASSFSGGGDGYTF
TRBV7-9,CASSSLAGLTYEQYF
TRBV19,CASILDRASNYGYTF
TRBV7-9,CASSPTGGWADTQYF
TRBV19,CASSVHRGLENTEAFF
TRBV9,CASSATSYSYEQYF
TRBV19,CASSSSGAPSYEQYF
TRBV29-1,CSGRGAGVRNEQFF
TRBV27,CASSFRDSPLHF
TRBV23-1,CASSQRKRDGVVTRPNYEQYF
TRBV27,CASRKLAGSYTDTQYF
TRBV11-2,CASSLEPVSNQPQHF
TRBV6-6,CASSYDGGNTEAFF
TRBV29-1,CSSGTGGLSRYNEQFF
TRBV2,CASSERGLAGYNEQFF
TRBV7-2,CASSLARTPGYEQYF
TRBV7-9,CASSLGQLGNEQFF
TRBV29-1,CSASGQGGNTIYF
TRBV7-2,CASSSVISGYTDTQYF
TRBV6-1,CASSEREFEQYF